The T cell receptor beta chain described here comes from a study of blood T cells in healthy people across ages. The germline gives CDR1 SQVTM, CDR2 ANQGSEA. V was pared by 6 bases and J by 5 bases, with 16 bases between. This CDR3 has 13 amino acids. This clonotype was seen a few times. A J-beta primer mix and a sample-barcoded 5' primer were used in a second PCR of about 7 to 11 cycles. TCRdb fed the 5' RACE reads into MiXCR, producing one record per CDR3 protein. The sample records about 570,000 distinct CDR3 sequences, about 25% being singletons. What was sequenced was blood. J is TRBJ1-2 and V is TRBV29-1; D remains ambiguous. The source of this sequence is a woman between 65 and 79 years old in good health. CDR3 residues: CSVRRYGQYGYTF. CDR3 bases: TGCAGCGTCCGAAGGTACGGCCAATATGGCTACACCTTC.